This TCR beta chain appears in the sequencing data of a study of CD8 T cells in ankylosing spondylitis listed by TCRdb under 2017. In terms of the full investigation: The study profiled T cell receptor beta repertoires in healthy donors and ankylosing spondylitis patients to find disease-linked TCR variants. Peripheral blood samples were taken, and synovial fluid was additionally collected from ankylosing spondylitis patients. The full study cohort comprised about 25 ankylosing spondylitis patients and roughly 110 healthy donors. Findings and caveats that apply to the study as a whole: Significant enrichment of the disease-linked clones was reported in matched synovial fluid samples from ankylosing spondylitis patients. The disease-linked clones showed a CD8+ phenotype and occurred at relatively low frequencies in peripheral blood. Some TCR beta motif variants had previously been reported in synovial fluid and blood of reactive arthritis patients, which suggested common disease-initiation mechanisms. A TCR beta motif of about 8 highly homologous amino acid variants appeared characteristic of blood from ankylosing spondylitis patients.

With respect to this clonotype: It has no known antigen specificity. No base quality values were provided; no much bigger clone lies one nucleotide off.

This sample was sequenced with an Illumina HiSeq 2500. Quantitative 5'-RACE with molecular barcodes was used to prepare TCR beta libraries. For the original study's pipeline: To identify disease-linked TCR variants, a new computational method was used, one built on a probabilistic model of VDJ rearrangement. TCRdb's own reprocessing of the public reads used fastp at Q25 and MiXCR and kept productive beta chains. Entries that share a CDR3 protein sequence are merged under the most common genes and DNA. The V and J calls come from TCRdb's annotation, not from the publication. The sample contains 470,000 or so distinct CDR3 sequences, roughly a quarter of them found a single time. The ten largest make up about 0.92% of the sample. Taken from cysteine to phenylalanine, the CDR3 has 17 residues. Only CDR3 DNA remains: 51 bases, in frame from the first base. The CDR1 and CDR2 encoded by the germline V gene (reference sequence) are DFQATT and SNEGSKA. Trimming removed 5 bases from V and 6 bases from J; the gene matches leave 12 bases unexplained.

Sequencing used blood, either unsorted or a sorted T cell fraction (not recorded which). The sequence is built from TRBV20-1 and TRBJ2-1; 14 junctional bases match TRBD2. The TCR was taken from a male donor with ankylosing spondylitis. The CDR3 region has the sequence CSAPGLAGDKGINEQFF. Read as DNA, the sequence is TGCAGTGCTCCGGGACTAGCGGGAGATAAGGGGATCAATGAGCAGTTCTTC.